This entry is about one T cell receptor beta chain. Clones were sequenced by immunoSEQ multiplex PCR, and TCRdb holds only the in-frame ones, with some missing. The sample has around 60,000 clones, roughly 90% seen once. The germline V and J ends were trimmed by 0 bases and 3 bases, with 7 bases remaining between them. CDR1 SGHDT and CDR2 YYEEEE come from the germline V gene. CDR3 length: 14 residues. This entry is derived from a study of T cell changes during pregnancy in multiple sclerosis. The material was peripheral blood, obtained in the second trimester of pregnancy. This clonotype was obtained from a female donor in good health, enrolled as a control in a pregnancy study. This chain connects TRBV5-6 to TRBJ1-5, with D hard to call. Here the CDR3 reads CASSLGAHNQPQHF. In nucleotides, the CDR3 is TGTGCCAGCAGCTTGGGGGCCCACAATCAGCCCCAGCATTTT.